This T cell receptor beta chain was sequenced during a study of blood T cell repertoires in COVID-19. About the research overall: The study drew acute and convalescent COVID-19 samples from the United States, Italy and Spain. T cells, B-cell-depleted T cells, or PBMCs provided the cDNA or gDNA that served as material.

Unmatched junction bases numbered 8, after V lost 6 bases and J lost 0 bases. Germline CDR1 and CDR2: SNHLY and FYNNEI. The CDR3 is 16 residues long. Measured with immunoSEQ multiplex PCR; TCRdb has only the in-frame clones, and not every one. The sample lists roughly 400,000 clones, 88% occurring once. Participants were aged about 18 to 90 years, lived in 24 US areas, and enrolled virtually. Grouping used clinical history reported by participants in a survey and questionnaire. This TCR derives from a woman aged 40 to 50 with acute COVID-19. The specimen was PBMCs or T cells enriched from blood (not recorded which). The rearrangement joins TRBV2 to TRBJ2-1, with TRBD1 identical over 7 bases. Here the CDR3 DNA reads TGTGCCAGCAGGGCACAGGGGTCCCCCTCCTACAATGAGCAGTTCTTC. Encoded protein: CASRAQGSPSYNEQFF.